The clone carrying this T cell receptor (beta chain) was counted a single time. TCRdb keeps only in-frame clones here, not all; method: immunoSEQ multiplex PCR. Of tens of thousands of clones in the sample, about 85% were seen once. This sample was included in a study of OX40 agonist ivuxolimab in advanced cancers. About the study: Each dose-escalation patient presented with hepatocellular carcinoma, melanoma, renal cell or head and neck cancer.

CDR1 KGHSH and CDR2 LQKENI come from the germline V gene. J lost 6 bases, V lost 0 bases, and 0 bases had no gene match. The CDR3 extends over 15 amino acids. Patients were ineligible given autoimmune disease history or systemic immunosuppression. The TCR comes from an adult with an advanced solid tumor such as melanoma, head and neck, liver or kidney cancer. This chain uses TRBV18 with TRBJ2-1; 12 nucleotides agree with TRBD1. The source was CD4+ or CD8+ T cells sorted from blood, collected in a trial of the OX40 agonist ivuxolimab. CDR3 coding DNA: TGTGCCAGCTCACCACCGGGACAGGGGGCCAATGAGCAGTTCTTC. This translates into CASSPPGQGANEQFF.